The present T cell receptor beta chain was sequenced within a study of cytomegalovirus exposure and HLA in healthy donors. General study results and limits: One later analysis, an examination of the 90 to 150 validation repertoires, found that first-cohort TCR clusters tended to co-occur in them. In vitro confirmation showed a few CMV-associated chains to be CMV antigen specific. For cytomegalovirus status, the classifier reportedly gave diagnoses with high specificity and sensitivity.

Clones were read by immunoSEQ multiplex PCR, and TCRdb kept only the in-frame ones, dropping some. Of 220,000 or so clones listed, approximately 83% are singletons. In the case of this clone: The antigen is undetermined.

An approximately 120-subject validation cohort, separate from the roughly 670-subject first cohort, supplied the donors. The sequence came from a woman aged 25 to 39 in good health and CMV-seropositive. The specimen sequenced was PBMCs.

CDR3 sequence: CASSLATGPYSNQPQHF. As DNA, the CDR3 is TGCGCCAGCAGCTTGGCTACAGGGCCCTATAGCAATCAGCCCCAGCATTTT. V usage is TRBV5-1 and J usage is TRBJ1-5; D may be TRBD1 (6 bases). Germline V gene sequence: CDR1 SGHRS, CDR2 YFSETQ. V lost 0 bases and J lost 0, with 13 bases in between. The CDR3 extends over 17 amino acids.